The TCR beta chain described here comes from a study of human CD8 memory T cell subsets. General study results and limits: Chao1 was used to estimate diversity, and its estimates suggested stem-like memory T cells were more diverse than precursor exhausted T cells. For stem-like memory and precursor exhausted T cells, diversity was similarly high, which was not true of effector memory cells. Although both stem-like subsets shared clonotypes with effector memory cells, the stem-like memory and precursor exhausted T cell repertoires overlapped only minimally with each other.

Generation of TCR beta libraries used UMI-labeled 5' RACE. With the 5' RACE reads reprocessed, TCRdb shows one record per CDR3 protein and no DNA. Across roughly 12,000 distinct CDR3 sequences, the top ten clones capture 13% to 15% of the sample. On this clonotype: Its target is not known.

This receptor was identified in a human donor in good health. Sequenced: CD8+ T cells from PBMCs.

Here the CDR3 reads CASSQDPGYQETQYF. The chain joins TRBV4-2 to TRBJ2-5. The CDR3 runs 15 residues. Germline V gene data show CDR1 as LGHNA and CDR2 as YNFKEQ.